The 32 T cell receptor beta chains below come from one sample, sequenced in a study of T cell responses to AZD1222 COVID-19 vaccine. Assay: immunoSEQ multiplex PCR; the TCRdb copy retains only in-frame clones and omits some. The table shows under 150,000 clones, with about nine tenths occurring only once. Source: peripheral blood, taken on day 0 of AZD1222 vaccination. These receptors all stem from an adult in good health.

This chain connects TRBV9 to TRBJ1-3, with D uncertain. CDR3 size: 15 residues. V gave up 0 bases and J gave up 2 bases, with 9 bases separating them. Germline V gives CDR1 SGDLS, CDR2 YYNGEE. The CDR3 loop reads CASSVEGLTGNTIYF. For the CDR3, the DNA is TGTGCCAGCAGCGTAGAAGGGTTGACTGGAAACACCATATATTTT.

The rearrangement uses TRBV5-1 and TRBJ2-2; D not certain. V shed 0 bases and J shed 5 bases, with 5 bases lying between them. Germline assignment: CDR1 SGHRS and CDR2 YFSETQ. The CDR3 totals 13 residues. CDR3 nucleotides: TGCGCCAGCAGCTTGGCCCGGACCGGGGAGCTGTTTTTT. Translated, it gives CASSLARTGELFF.

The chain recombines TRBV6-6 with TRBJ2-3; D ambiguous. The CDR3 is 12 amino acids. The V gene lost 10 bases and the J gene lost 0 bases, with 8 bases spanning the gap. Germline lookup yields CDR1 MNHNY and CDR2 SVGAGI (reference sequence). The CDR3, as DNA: TGTGCCACCGCTGACAGCACAGATACGCAGTATTTT. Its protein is CATADSTDTQYF.

CDR3: CASSWTGTSGRTEQFF. CDR3 bases: TGCGCCAGCAGCTGGACCGGGACTAGCGGGAGGACAGAGCAGTTCTTC. The gene calls are TRBV5-1 and TRBJ2-1; 15 positions match TRBD2. Trimming cost V 3 bases and J 10 bases; bases outside gene matches: 8. The CDR3 covers 16 residues. Germline V lookup: CDR1 SGHRS, CDR2 YFSETQ.

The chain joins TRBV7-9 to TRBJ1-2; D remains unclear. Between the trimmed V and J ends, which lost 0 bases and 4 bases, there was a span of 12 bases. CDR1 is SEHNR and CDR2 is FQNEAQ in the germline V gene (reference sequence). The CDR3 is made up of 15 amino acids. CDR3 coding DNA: TGTGCCAGCAGCTTAGCTGCAGACCCGGCCTATGGCTACACCTTC. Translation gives CASSLAADPAYGYTF.

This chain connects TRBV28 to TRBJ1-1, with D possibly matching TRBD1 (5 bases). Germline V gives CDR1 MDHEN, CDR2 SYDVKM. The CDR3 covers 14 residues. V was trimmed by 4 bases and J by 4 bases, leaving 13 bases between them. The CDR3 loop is CASSSQGRFTEAFF. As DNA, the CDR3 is TGTGCCAGCAGTTCCCAGGGTCGGTTCACTGAAGCTTTCTTT. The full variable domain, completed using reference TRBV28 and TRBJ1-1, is DVKVTQSSRYLVKRTGEKVFLECVQDMDHENMFWYRQDPGLGLRLIYFSYDVKMKEKGDIPEGYSVSREKKERFSLILESASTNQTSMYLCASSSQGRFTEAFFGQGTRLTVV.

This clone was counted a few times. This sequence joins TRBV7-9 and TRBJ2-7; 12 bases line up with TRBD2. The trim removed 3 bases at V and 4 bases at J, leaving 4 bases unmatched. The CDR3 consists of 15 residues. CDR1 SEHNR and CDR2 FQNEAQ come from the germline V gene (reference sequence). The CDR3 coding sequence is TGTGCCAGCAGCTTTGCCCTAGCGGGAGGGTACGAGCAGTACTTC. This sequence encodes CASSFALAGGYEQYF. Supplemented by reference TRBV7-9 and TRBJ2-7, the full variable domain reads DTGVSQNPRHKITKRGQNVTFRCDPISEHNRLYWYRQTLGQGPEFLTYFQNEAQLEKSRLLSDRFSAERPKGSFSTLEIQRTEQGDSAMYLCASSFALAGGYEQYFGPGTRLTVT.

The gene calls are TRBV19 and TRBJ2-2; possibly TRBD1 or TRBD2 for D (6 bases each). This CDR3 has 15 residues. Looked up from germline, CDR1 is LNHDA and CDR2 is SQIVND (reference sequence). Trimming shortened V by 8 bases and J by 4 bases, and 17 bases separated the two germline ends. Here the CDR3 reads CASCLGGPGTGELFF. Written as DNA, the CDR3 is TGTGCCAGTTGCCTAGGGGGGCCAGGCACCGGGGAGCTGTTTTTT.

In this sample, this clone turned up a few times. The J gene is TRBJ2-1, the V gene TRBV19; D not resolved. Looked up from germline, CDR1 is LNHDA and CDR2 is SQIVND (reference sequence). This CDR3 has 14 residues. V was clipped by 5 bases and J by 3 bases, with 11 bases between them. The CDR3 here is CASSLSADYNEQFF. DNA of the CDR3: TGTGCCAGTAGTCTCTCAGCAGACTACAATGAGCAGTTCTTC.

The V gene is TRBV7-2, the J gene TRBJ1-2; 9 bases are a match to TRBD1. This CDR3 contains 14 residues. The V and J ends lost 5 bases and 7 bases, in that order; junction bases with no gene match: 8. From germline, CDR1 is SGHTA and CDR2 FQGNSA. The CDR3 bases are TGTGCCAGCAGCCCACCGGGACAGGGCGGTGGCTACACCTTC. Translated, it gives CASSPPGQGGGYTF.

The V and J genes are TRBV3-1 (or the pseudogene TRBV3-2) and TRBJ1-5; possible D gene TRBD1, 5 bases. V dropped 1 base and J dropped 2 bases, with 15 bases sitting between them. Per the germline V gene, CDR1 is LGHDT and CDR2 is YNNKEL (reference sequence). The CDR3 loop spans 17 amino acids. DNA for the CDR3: TGTGCCAGCAGCCAAGGTGACCTGACAGCAGGCAATCAGCCCCAGCATTTT. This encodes CASSQGDLTAGNQPQHF.

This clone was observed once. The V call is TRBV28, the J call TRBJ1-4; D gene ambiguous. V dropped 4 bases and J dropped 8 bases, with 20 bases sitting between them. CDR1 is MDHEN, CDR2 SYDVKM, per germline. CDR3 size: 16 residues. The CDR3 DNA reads TGTGCCAGCAGTTCCCACTCGGGAGGAGCTGGGGAAAAACTGTTTTTT. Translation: CASSSHSGGAGEKLFF.

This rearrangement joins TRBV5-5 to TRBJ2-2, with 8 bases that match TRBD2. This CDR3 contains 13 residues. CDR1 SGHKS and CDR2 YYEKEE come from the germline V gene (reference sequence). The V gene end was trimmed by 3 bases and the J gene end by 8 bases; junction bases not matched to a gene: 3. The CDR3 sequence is CASSSLAGGELFF. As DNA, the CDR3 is TGTGCCAGCAGCTCATTAGCGGGAGGGGAGCTGTTTTTT.

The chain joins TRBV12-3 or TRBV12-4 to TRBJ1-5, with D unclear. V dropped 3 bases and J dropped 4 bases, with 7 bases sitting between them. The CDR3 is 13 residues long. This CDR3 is CASSFTENQPQHF. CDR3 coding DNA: TGTGCCAGCAGTTTTACGGAGAATCAGCCCCAGCATTTT.

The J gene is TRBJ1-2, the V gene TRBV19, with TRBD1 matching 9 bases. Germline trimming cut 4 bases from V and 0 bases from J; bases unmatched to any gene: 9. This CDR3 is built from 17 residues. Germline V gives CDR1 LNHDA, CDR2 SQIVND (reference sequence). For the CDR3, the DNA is TGTGCCAGTAGTACTCGCCCCCGGGACAGGGCTAACTATGGCTACACCTTC. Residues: CASSTRPRDRANYGYTF.

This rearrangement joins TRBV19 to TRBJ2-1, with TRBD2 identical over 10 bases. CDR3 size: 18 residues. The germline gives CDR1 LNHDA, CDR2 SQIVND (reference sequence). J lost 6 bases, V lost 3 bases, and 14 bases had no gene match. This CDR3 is CASSIRAGGPSVTNEQFF. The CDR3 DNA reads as TGTGCCAGTAGTATCCGAGCGGGAGGGCCCTCAGTAACCAATGAGCAGTTCTTC.

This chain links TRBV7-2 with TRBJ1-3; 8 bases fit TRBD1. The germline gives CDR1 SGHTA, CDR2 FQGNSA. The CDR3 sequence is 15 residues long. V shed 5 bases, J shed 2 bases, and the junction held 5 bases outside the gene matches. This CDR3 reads CASSRTGSAGNTIYF. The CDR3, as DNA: TGTGCCAGCAGCCGGACAGGGAGTGCTGGAAACACCATATATTTT.

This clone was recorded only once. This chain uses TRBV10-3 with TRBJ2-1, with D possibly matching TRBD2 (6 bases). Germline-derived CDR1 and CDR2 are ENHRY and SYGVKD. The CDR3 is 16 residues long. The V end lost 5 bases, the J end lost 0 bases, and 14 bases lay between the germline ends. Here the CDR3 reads CAISTTSGSSYNEQFF. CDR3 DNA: TGTGCCATCAGTACGACTAGTGGTAGCTCCTACAATGAGCAGTTCTTC.

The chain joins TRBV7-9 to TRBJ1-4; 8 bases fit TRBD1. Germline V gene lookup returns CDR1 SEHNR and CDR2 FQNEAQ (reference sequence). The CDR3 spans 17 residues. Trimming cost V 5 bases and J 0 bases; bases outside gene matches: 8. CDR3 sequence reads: CASSPGTGGATNEKLFF. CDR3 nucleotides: TGTGCCAGCAGCCCAGGGACAGGAGGGGCAACTAATGAAAAACTGTTTTTT.

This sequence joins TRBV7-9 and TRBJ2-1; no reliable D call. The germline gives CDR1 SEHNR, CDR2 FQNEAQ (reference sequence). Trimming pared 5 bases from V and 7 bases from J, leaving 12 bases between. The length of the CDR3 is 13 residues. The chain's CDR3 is CASSPTLGNEQFF. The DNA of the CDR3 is TGTGCCAGCAGCCCAACTCTAGGGAATGAGCAGTTCTTC. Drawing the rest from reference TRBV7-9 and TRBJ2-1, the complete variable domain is DTGVSQNPRHKITKRGQNVTFRCDPISEHNRLYWYRQTLGQGPEFLTYFQNEAQLEKSRLLSDRFSAERPKGSFSTLEIQRTEQGDSAMYLCASSPTLGNEQFFGPGTRLTVL.

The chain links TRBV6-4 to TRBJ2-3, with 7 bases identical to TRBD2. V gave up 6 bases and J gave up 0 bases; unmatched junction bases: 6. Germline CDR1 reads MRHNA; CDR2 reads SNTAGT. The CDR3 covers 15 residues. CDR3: CASRVSGTSTDTQYF. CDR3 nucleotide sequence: TGTGCCAGCAGGGTAAGCGGGACTAGCACAGATACGCAGTATTTT.

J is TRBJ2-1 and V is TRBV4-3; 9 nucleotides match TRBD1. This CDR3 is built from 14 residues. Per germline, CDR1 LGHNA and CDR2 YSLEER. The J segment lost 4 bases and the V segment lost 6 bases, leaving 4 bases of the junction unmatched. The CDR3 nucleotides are TGCGCCAGCAGGTCGGGACAGGGATACAATGAGCAGTTCTTC. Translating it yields CASRSGQGYNEQFF.

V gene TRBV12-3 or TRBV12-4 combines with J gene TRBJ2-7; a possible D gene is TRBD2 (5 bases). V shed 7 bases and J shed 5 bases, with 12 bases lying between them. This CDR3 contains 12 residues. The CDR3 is CASTPGGHEQYF. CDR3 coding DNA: TGTGCCAGCACCCCCGGAGGCCACGAGCAGTACTTC.

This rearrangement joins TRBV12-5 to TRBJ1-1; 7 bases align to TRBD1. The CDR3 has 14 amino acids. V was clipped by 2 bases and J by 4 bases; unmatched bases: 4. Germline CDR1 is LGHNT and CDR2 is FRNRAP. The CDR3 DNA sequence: TGTGCTAGTGGTTTGTGCAGGGGGTGCACTGAAGCTTTCTTT. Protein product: CASGLCRGCTEAFF.

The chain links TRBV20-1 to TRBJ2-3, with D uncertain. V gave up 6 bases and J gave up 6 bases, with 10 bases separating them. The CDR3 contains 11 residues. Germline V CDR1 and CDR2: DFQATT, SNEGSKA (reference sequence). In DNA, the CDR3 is TGCAGTGCCCGGGCGATCGATACGCAGTATTTT. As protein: CSARAIDTQYF.

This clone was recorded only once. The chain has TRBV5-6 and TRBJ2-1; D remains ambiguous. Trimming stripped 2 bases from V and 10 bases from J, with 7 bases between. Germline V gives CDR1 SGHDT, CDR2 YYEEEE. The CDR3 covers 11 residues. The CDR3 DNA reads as TGTGCCAGCAGCTTTACTGCGGAGCAGTTCTTC. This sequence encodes CASSFTAEQFF.

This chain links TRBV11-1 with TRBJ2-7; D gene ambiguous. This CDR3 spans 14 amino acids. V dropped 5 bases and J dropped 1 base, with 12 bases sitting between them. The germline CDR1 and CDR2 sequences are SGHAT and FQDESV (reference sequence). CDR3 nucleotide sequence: TGTGCCAGCAGCCTCGAGAGGCAGTCCTACGAGCAGTACTTC. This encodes CASSLERQSYEQYF. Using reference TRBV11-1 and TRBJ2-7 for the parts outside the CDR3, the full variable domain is EAEVAQSPRYKITEKSQAVAFWCDPISGHATLYWYRQILGQGPELLVQFQDESVVDDSQLPKDRFSAERLKGVDSTLKIQPAELGDSAMYLCASSLERQSYEQYFGPGTRLTVT.

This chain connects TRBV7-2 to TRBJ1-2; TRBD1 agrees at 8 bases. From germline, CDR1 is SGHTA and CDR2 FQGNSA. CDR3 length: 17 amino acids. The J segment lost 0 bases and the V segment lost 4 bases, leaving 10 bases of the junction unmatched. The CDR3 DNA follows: TGTGCCAGCAGCTCCCGGACAGGGTCGCGATCTAACTATGGCTACACCTTC. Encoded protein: CASSSRTGSRSNYGYTF.

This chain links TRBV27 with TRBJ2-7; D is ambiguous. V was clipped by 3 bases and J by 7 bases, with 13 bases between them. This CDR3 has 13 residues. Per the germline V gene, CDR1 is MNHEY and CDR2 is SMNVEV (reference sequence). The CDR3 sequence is CASSLGSKWEQYF. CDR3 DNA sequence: TGTGCCAGCAGTTTGGGGTCAAAGTGGGAGCAGTACTTC.

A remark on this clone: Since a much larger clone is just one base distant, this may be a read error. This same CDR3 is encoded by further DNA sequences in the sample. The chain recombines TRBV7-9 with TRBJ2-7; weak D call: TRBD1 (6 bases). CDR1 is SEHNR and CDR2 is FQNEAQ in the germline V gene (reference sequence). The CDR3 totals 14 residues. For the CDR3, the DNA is TGTGCCAGCAGCGCACAAAAGGACAGCTACGAACAGTACTTC. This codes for CASSAQKDSYEQYF.

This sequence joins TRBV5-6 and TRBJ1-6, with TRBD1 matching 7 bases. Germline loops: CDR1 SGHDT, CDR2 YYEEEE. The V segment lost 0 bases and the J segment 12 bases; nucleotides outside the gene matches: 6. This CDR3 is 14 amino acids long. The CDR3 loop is CASSLEGATGPLHF. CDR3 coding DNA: TGTGCCAGCAGCTTGGAGGGGGCAACGGGACCCCTCCACTTT.

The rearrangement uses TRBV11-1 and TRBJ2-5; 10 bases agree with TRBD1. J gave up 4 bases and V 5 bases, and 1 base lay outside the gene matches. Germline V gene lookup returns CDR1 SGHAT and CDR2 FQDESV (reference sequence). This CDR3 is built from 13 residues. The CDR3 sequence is CASSRDRGETQYF. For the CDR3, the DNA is TGTGCCAGCAGCAGGGACAGGGGAGAGACCCAGTACTTC.